This TCR beta chain was captured in a study of blood T cell repertoires in COVID-19. Some clones are missing from TCRdb's copy, which holds only in-frame ones; the method was immunoSEQ multiplex PCR. Of 220,000 or so clones listed, over 75% were seen once; the top ten hold approximately 3.8%. V lost 10 bases and J 7 bases, leaving 13 bases between the germline ends. The CDR3 is made up of 11 amino acids. Germline values: CDR1 SNHLY, CDR2 FYNNEI. The participants were between roughly 18 and 89 years old and came from 24 US areas. Participants had their cohort set by participant-reported clinical history.

Sequencing input: PBMCs or T cells enriched from blood (not recorded which). The source is a woman aged 18-35 years in a cohort exposed to, infected with or recovered from COVID-19 (not recorded which). The V call is TRBV2, the J call TRBJ1-1, with D tentatively TRBD1 (6 bases). The DNA of the CDR3 is TGTGCCACCACCGGGACAAGTGAAGCTTTCTTT. Protein product: CATTGTSEAFF.